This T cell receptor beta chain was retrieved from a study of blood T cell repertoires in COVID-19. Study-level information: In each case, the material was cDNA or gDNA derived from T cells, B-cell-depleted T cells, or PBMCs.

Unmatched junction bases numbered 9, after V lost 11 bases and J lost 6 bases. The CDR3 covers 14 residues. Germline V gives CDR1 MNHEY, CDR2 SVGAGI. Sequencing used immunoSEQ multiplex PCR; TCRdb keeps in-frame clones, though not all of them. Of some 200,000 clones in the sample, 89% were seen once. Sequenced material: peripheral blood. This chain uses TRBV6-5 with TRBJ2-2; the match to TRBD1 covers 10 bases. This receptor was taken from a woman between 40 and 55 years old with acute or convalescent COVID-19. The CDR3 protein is CAVSRDRGAGELFF. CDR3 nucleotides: TGTGCCGTATCCCGGGACAGGGGTGCCGGGGAGCTGTTTTTT.